What follows are 16 T cell receptor beta chains derived from one specimen sequenced in a study of naive CD8 T cells in extremely preterm neonates. Without labor or membrane rupture, elective cesareans at about 37-41 weeks supplied term cord blood. TCRdb keeps only in-frame clones here, not all; method: immunoSEQ multiplex PCR. Here the sample spans 4,000 to 6,000 clones, around 97% being singletons. Material for sequencing was naive CD8+ T cells from cord blood. The source is a newborn in good health.

This clone was seen once. This chain uses TRBV7-2 with TRBJ2-2, with 11 positions matching TRBD2. V shed 0 bases, J shed 0 bases, and the junction held 3 bases outside the gene matches. CDR3 length: 18 residues. The germline gives CDR1 SGHTA, CDR2 FQGNSA. Here the CDR3 DNA reads TGTGCCAGCAGCTTAGCTCTACTAGCGGGGGCGAACACCGGGGAGCTGTTTTTT. Translating it yields CASSLALLAGANTGELFF.

This clone has just one count. The chain is built from TRBV30 and TRBJ2-7, with D perhaps TRBD1 (5 bases). Germline V lookup: CDR1 GTSNPN, CDR2 SVGIG (reference sequence). V was shortened by 0 bases and J by 4 bases, with 10 bases between the two germline ends. The CDR3 spans 13 residues. The CDR3 here is CAWSVGRGYEQYF. The CDR3 DNA reads TGTGCCTGGAGTGTAGGAAGGGGTTACGAGCAGTACTTC.

As DNA, the CDR3 is TGCGCCAGCAGCCATGATTACAGGGAAGGCACTGAAGCTTTCTTT. Protein product: CASSHDYREGTEAFF. The chain has TRBV4-1 and TRBJ1-1; the D gene is possibly TRBD1 (6 bases). Trimming left V 3 bases short and J 4 bases short, with 15 bases between. From germline, CDR1 is MGHRA and CDR2 YSYEKL. This CDR3 has 15 residues.

The J gene is TRBJ2-5, the V gene TRBV5-4; the D gene is possibly TRBD1 (5 bases). The CDR3 loop spans 16 amino acids. Per the germline V gene, CDR1 is SGHNT and CDR2 is YYREEE (reference sequence). V shed 0 bases and J shed 2 bases, with 14 bases lying between them. The CDR3 coding sequence is TGTGCCAGCAGCTTGGGTAGACCAGGGTTTCAAGAGACCCAGTACTTC. This gives the protein CASSLGRPGFQETQYF. Based on the CDR3 plus reference TRBV5-4 and TRBJ2-5, the full variable domain is ETGVTQSPTHLIKTRGQQVTLRCSSQSGHNTVSWYQQALGQGPQFIFQYYREEENGRGNFPPRFSGLQFPNYSSELNVNALELDDSALYLCASSLGRPGFQETQYFGPGTRLLVL.

V gene TRBV7-9 combines with J gene TRBJ1-2; 12 bases fit TRBD1. CDR3 length: 17 amino acids. Germline CDR1 SEHNR, CDR2 FQNEAQ (reference sequence). The V and J ends lost 4 bases and 4 bases, in that order; junction bases with no gene match: 10. Written as DNA, the CDR3 is TGTGCCAGCAGCTCTTCCGGGACAGGGGGCCAGCTCTATGGCTACACCTTC. Protein: CASSSSGTGGQLYGYTF.

The V and J genes are TRBV7-6 and TRBJ2-3; D ambiguous. Germline assignment: CDR1 SGHVS and CDR2 FNYEAQ. The CDR3 totals 13 residues. Trimming removed 1 base at V and 2 bases at J, with 4 bases between. The CDR3 DNA is TGTGCCAGCAGCTTAGGACTCACAGATACGCAGTATTTT. This translates into CASSLGLTDTQYF.

V usage is TRBV6-5 and J usage is TRBJ2-5; possibly TRBD1 for D (6 bases). The CDR3 loop spans 14 amino acids. Trimming shortened V by 3 bases and J by 4 bases, and 12 bases separated the two germline ends. Per the germline V gene, CDR1 is MNHEY and CDR2 is SVGAGI. This CDR3 is CASSYSQGIETQYF. Written as DNA, the CDR3 is TGTGCCAGCAGTTATTCACAGGGCATAGAGACCCAGTACTTC.

The rearrangement links TRBV5-1 to TRBJ2-7; 9 bases are shared with TRBD2. The V and J ends lost 0 bases and 0 bases, in that order; junction bases with no gene match: 1. The CDR3 loop spans 15 amino acids. CDR1 is SGHRS and CDR2 is YFSETQ in the germline V gene. This CDR3 is CASSLVSGSSYEQYF. In DNA form, the CDR3 reads TGCGCCAGCAGCTTGGTTAGCGGGAGCTCCTACGAGCAGTACTTC.

The CDR3 nucleotides read TGTGCCAGCACCGGACAGGGGGCTCTAAATGAGCAGTTCTTC. Translated, it gives CASTGQGALNEQFF. The chain combines TRBV27 with TRBJ2-1; 11 bases are shared with TRBD1. The germline V gene has CDR1 MNHEY and CDR2 SMNVEV (reference sequence). J was trimmed by 7 bases and V by 7 bases; bases with no gene match: 6. This CDR3 is 14 amino acids long.

The V and J genes are TRBV4-1 and TRBJ1-3; no definite D call. V lost 0 bases and J 4 bases, leaving 10 bases between the germline ends. The CDR3 totals 15 residues. The V gene's germline CDR1 is MGHRA and CDR2 YSYEKL. This CDR3 reads CASSQEGGTGNTIYF. The CDR3 nucleotides read TGCGCCAGCAGCCAAGAAGGCGGTACGGGAAACACCATATATTTT.

V usage is TRBV7-6 and J usage is TRBJ2-7; 9 bases are shared with TRBD1. This CDR3 has 14 amino acids. CDR1 is SGHVS and CDR2 is FNYEAQ in the germline V gene. V was pared by 3 bases and J by 0 bases, with 0 bases of the junction left unmatched. CDR3 sequence: CASSLTGGSYEQYF. Here the CDR3 DNA reads TGTGCCAGCAGCTTGACAGGGGGCTCCTACGAGCAGTACTTC.

The gene calls are TRBV11-2 and TRBJ2-1; perhaps TRBD1 as D (5 bases). Between the trimmed V and J ends, which lost 1 base and 6 bases, there was a span of 13 bases. CDR1 and CDR2 from the germline V gene are SGHAT and FQNNGV. There are 15 residues in the CDR3. The CDR3 DNA is TGTGCCAGCAGCTTAGGGCAGGGAATTATCAATGAGCAGTTCTTC. It specifies CASSLGQGIINEQFF.

The genes are TRBV9 and TRBJ2-7, with D possibly matching TRBD2 (6 bases). This CDR3 is built from 13 residues. V lost 0 bases, J lost 2 bases, and 6 bases lay in between. Germline V gene lookup returns CDR1 SGDLS and CDR2 YYNGEE. CDR3: CASSVGTTYEQYF. DNA for the CDR3: TGTGCCAGCAGCGTAGGGACTACCTACGAGCAGTACTTC. Full variable domain (remainder filled in from reference TRBV9 and TRBJ2-7): DSGVTQTPKHLITATGQRVTLRCSPRSGDLSVYWYQQSLDQGLQFLIQYYNGEERAKGNILERFSAQQFPDLHSELNLSSLELGDSALYFCASSVGTTYEQYFGPGTRLTVT.

The CDR3 sequence is CASRETGRNTEAFF. CDR3 coding DNA: TGTGCCAGCAGAGAGACCGGGAGAAACACTGAAGCTTTCTTT. This chain uses TRBV11-1 with TRBJ1-1; D not certain. CDR3 length: 14 amino acids. CDR1 SGHAT and CDR2 FQDESV come from the germline V gene (reference sequence). Trimming took off 6 bases at V and 2 bases at J, with 13 bases between the two ends. The full variable domain, rest sourced from reference TRBV11-1 and TRBJ1-1, is EAEVAQSPRYKITEKSQAVAFWCDPISGHATLYWYRQILGQGPELLVQFQDESVVDDSQLPKDRFSAERLKGVDSTLKIQPAELGDSAMYLCASRETGRNTEAFFGQGTRLTVV.

The CDR3 region has the DNA TGCGCCAGCAGCCAAGCACCAGGCACCCAAGAGACCCAGTACTTC. This gives the protein CASSQAPGTQETQYF. The V and J genes are TRBV4-3 and TRBJ2-5; D gene ambiguous. There are 15 residues in the CDR3. The germline gives CDR1 LGHNA, CDR2 YSLEER. V shed 1 base and J shed 1 base, with 10 bases lying between them.

The chain couples TRBV6-4 to TRBJ2-1, with 7 nucleotides matching TRBD2. The germline V gene has CDR1 MRHNA and CDR2 SNTAGT. This CDR3 contains 15 residues. Trimming cost V 4 bases and J 2 bases; bases outside gene matches: 5. CDR3 region: CASSAGEGTYNEQFF. In DNA form, the CDR3 reads TGTGCCAGCAGTGCGGGGGAGGGAACCTACAATGAGCAGTTCTTC.